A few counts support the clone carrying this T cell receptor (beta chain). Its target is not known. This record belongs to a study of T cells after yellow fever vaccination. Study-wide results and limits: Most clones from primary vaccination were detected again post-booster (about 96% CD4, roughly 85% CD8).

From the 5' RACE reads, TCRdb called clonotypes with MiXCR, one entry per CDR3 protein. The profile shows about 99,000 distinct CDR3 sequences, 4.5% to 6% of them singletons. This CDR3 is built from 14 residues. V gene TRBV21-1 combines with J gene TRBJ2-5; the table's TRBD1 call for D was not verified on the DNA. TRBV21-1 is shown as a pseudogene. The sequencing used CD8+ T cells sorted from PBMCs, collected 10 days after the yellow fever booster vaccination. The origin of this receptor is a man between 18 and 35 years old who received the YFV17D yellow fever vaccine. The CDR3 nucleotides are TGTGCCAGCAGCAAAACAGGGGGCAAAGAGACCCAGTACTTC. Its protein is CASSKTGGKETQYF.